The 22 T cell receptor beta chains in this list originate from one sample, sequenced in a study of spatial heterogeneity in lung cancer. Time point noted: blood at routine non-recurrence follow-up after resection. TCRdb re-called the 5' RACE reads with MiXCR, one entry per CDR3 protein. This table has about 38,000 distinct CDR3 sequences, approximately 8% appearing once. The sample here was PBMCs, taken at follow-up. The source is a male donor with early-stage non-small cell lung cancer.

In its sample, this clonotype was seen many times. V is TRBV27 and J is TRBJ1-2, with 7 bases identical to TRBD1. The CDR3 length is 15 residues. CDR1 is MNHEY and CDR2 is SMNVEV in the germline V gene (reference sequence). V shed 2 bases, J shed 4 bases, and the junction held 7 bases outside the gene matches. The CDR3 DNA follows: TGTGCCAGCAGTTTACAGGGGGGTTACCCCTATGGCTACACCTTC. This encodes CASSLQGGYPYGYTF.

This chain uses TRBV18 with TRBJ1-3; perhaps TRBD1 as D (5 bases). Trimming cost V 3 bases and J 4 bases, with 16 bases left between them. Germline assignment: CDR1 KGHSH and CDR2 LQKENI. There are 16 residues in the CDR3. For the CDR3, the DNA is TGTGCCAGCTCACCTGGGACCAATGGGGTCGGAAACACCATATATTTT. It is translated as CASSPGTNGVGNTIYF.

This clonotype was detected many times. The chain's CDR3 is CSARDALAGNYEQYF. The CDR3 bases are TGCAGTGCTAGAGATGCACTAGCGGGGAACTACGAGCAGTACTTC. V is TRBV20-1 and J is TRBJ2-7; 10 bases line up with TRBD2. J was trimmed by 3 bases and V by 0 bases; bases with no gene match: 5. This CDR3 contains 15 residues. The V gene's germline CDR1 is DFQATT and CDR2 SNEGSKA (reference sequence).

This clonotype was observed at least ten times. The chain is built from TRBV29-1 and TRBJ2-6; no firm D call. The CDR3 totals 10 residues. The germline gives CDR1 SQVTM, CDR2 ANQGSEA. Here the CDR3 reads CSAIANVLTF. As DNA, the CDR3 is TGCAGTGCGATCGCCAACGTCCTGACTTTC.

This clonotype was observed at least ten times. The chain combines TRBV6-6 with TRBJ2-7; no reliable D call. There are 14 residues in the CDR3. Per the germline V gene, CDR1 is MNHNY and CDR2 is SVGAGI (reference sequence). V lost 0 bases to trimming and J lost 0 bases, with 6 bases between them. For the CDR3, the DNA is TGTGCCAGCAGTTACTCATCCGGCTCCTACGAGCAGTACTTC. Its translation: CASSYSSGSYEQYF.

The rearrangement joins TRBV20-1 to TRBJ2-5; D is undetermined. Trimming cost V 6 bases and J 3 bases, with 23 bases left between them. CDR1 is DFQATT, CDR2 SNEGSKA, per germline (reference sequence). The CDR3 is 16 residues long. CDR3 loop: CSAHPSFWSEKETQYF. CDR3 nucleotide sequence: TGCAGTGCCCACCCCTCGTTCTGGAGCGAGAAAGAGACCCAGTACTTC.

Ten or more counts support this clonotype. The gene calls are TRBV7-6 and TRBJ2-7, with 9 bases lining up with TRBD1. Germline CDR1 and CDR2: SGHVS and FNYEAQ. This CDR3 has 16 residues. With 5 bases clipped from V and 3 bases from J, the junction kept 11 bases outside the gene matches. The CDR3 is CASSPLGQGMIYEQYF. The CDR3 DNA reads TGTGCCAGCAGCCCACTAGGACAGGGGATGATCTACGAGCAGTACTTC.

CDR3 region: CASSPTGFSYGYTF. For the CDR3, the DNA is TGTGCCAGCAGCCCGACAGGCTTTTCCTATGGCTACACCTTC. The chain combines TRBV3-1 with TRBJ1-2, with TRBD1 as a possible D gene (6 bases). There are 14 residues in the CDR3. The V and J ends lost 4 bases and 4 bases respectively, with 13 bases between them. CDR1 LGHDT and CDR2 YNNKEL come from the germline V gene (reference sequence).

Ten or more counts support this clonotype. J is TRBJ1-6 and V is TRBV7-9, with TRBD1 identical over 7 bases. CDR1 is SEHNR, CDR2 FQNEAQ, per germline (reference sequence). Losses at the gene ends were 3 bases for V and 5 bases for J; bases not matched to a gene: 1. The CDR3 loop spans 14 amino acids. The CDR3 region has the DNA TGTGCCAGCAGCTTCGGGACAGATAATTCACCCCTCCACTTT. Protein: CASSFGTDNSPLHF.

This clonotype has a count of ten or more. The CDR3, as DNA: TGTGCCAGCAGCCCCGAGGACGTCTACACTGAAGCTTTCTTT. It translates to CASSPEDVYTEAFF. V gene TRBV7-6 combines with J gene TRBJ1-1; D is uncertain. The CDR3 is made up of 14 amino acids. Germline CDR1 SGHVS, CDR2 FNYEAQ. The germline V and J ends were trimmed by 5 bases and 3 bases, with 13 bases remaining between them. The full variable domain, in which reference TRBV7-6 and TRBJ1-1 provide the parts outside the CDR3, is GAGVSQSPRYKVTKRGQDVALRCDPISGHVSLYWYRQALGQGPEFLTYFNYEAQQDKSGLPNDRFSAERPEGSISTLTIQRTEQRDSAMYRCASSPEDVYTEAFFGQGTRLTVV.

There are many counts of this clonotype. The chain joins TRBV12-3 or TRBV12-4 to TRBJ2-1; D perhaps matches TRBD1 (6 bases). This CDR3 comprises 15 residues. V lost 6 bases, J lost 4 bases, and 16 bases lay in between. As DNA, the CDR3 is TGTGCCAGCAGAACTCAGGGGTGGGAATACAATGAGCAGTTCTTC. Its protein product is CASRTQGWEYNEQFF.

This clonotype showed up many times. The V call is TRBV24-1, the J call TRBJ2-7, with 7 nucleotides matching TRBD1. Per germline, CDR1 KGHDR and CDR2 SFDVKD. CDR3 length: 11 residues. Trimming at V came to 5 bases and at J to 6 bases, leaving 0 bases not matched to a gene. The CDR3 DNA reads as TGTGCCACCAGTGCAGGGGGCGAGCAGTACTTC. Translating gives CATSAGGEQYF.

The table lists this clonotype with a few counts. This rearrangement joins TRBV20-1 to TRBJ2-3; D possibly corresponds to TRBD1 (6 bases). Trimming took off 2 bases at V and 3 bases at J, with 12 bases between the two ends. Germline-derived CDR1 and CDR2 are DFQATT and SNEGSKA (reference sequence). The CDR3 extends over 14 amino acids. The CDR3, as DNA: TGCAGTGCTAGACTAGGCAGGGGTACAGATACGCAGTATTTT. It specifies CSARLGRGTDTQYF.

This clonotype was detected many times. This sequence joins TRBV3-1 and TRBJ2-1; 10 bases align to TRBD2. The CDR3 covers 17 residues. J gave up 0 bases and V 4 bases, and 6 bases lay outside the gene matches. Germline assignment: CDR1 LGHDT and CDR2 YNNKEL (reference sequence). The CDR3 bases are TGTGCCAGCAGCCCGAATTTAGCGGGGGGCTCCTACAATGAGCAGTTCTTC. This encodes CASSPNLAGGSYNEQFF.

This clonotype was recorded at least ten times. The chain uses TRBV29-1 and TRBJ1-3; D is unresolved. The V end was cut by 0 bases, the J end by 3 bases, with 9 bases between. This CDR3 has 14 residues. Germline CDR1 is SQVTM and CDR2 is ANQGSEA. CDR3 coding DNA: TGCAGCGTTGAAGACCCGGGAAATGGAAACACCATATATTTT. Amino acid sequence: CSVEDPGNGNTIYF.

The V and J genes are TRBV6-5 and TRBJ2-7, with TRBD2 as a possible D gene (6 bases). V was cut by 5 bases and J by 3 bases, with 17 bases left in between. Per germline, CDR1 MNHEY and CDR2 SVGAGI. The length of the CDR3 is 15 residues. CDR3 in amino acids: CASSTGGARIYEQYF. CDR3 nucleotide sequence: TGTGCCAGCAGTACCGGAGGGGCTAGGATCTACGAGCAGTACTTC.

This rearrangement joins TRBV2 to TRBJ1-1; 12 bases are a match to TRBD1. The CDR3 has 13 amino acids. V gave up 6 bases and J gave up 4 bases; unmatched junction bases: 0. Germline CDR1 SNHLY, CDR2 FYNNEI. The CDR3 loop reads CASRGQGATEAFF. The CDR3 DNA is TGTGCCAGCAGGGGACAGGGGGCCACTGAAGCTTTCTTT.

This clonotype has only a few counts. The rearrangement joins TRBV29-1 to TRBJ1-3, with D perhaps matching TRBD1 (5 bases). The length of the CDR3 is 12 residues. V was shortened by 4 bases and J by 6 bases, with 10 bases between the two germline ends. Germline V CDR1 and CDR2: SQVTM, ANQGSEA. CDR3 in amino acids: CSVVGHSNTIYF. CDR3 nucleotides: TGCAGCGTTGTCGGACATTCAAACACCATATATTTT.

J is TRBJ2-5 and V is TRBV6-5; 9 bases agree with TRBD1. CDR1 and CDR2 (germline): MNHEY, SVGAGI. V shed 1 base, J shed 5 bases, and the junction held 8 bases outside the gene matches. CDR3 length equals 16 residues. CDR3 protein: CASSYLGTGIRETQYF. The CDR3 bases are TGTGCCAGCAGTTACTTGGGGACAGGGATACGGGAGACCCAGTACTTC.

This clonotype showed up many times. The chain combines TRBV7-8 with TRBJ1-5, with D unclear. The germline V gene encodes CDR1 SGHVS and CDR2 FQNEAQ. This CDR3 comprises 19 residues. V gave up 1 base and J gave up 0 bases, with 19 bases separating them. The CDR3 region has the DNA TGTGCCAGCAGCTTAGATTCCAGCCTCGGTTCCTATAGCAATCAGCCCCAGCATTTT. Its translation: CASSLDSSLGSYSNQPQHF.

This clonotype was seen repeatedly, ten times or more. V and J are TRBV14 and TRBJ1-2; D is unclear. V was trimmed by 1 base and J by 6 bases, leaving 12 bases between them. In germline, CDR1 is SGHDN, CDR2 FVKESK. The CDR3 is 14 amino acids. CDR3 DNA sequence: TGTGCCAGCAGCCAAGTCGGAGGACCCCATGGCTACACCTTC. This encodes CASSQVGGPHGYTF.

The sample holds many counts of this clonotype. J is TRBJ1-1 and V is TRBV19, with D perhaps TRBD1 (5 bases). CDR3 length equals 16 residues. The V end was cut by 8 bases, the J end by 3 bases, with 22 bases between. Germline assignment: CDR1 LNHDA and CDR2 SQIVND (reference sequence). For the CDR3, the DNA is TGTGCCAGTTTGGAGGCGTGGGGGACCCGGGACACTGAAGCTTTCTTT. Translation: CASLEAWGTRDTEAFF.